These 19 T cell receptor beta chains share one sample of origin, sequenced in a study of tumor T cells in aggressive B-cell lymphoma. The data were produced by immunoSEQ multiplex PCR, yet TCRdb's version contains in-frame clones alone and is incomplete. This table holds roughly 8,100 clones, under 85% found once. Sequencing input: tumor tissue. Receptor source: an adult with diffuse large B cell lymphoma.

CDR3 DNA: TGTGCCAGTAGTCAGGGGGACAGGGGCTACTATGGCTACACCTTC. Encoded protein: CASSQGDRGYYGYTF. This chain links TRBV19 with TRBJ1-2; 10 bases are shared with TRBD1. V was clipped by 5 bases and J by 3 bases; unmatched bases: 6. This CDR3 is built from 15 residues. The germline V gene encodes CDR1 LNHDA and CDR2 SQIVND (reference sequence).

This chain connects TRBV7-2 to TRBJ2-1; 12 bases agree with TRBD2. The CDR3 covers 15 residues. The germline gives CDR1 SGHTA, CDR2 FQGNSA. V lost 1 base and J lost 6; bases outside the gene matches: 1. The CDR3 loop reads CASSLELAGGNEQFF. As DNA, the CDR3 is TGTGCCAGCAGCTTAGAACTAGCGGGAGGCAATGAGCAGTTCTTC.

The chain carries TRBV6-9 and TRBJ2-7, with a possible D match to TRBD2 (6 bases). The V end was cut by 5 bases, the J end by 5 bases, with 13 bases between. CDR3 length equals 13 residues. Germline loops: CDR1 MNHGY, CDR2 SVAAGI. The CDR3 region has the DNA TGTGCCAGCAGTCCCGGGGGTAGTCACGAGCAGTACTTC. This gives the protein CASSPGGSHEQYF.

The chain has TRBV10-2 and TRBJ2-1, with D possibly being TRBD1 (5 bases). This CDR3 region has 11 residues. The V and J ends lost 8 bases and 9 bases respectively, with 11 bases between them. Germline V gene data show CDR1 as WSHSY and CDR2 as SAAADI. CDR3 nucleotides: TGCGCCAGCCAGAAGGGGATTGAGCAGTTCTTC. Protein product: CASQKGIEQFF.

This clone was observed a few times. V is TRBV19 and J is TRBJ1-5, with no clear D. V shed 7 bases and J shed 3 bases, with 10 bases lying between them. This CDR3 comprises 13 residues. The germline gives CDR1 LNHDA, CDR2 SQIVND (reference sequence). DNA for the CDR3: TGTGCCAGTAAAGGCGGGTCCAATCAGCCCCAGCATTTT. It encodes CASKGGSNQPQHF.

CDR3: CASSTGGNTEAFF. CDR3 bases: TGCGCCAGCAGCACAGGGGGTAACACTGAAGCTTTCTTT. The chain couples TRBV5-1 to TRBJ1-1; 8 bases match TRBD1. The germline V gene encodes CDR1 SGHRS and CDR2 YFSETQ. The V gene end was trimmed by 4 bases and the J gene end by 2 bases; junction bases not matched to a gene: 1. The CDR3 runs 13 residues.

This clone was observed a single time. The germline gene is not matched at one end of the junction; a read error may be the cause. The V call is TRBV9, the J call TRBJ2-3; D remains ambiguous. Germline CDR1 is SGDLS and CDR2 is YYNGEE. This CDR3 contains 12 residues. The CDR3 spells CASSVSTDTQYF. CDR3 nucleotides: TGTGCCAGCAGCGTAAGCACCGATACGCAGTATTTT.

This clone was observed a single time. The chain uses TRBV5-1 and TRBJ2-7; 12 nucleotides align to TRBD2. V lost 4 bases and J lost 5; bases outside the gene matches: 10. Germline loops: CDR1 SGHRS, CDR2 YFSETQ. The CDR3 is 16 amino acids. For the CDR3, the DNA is TGCGCCAGCAGCGGTGGACTAGCGGGGAGGGTCCACGAGCAGTACTTC. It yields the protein CASSGGLAGRVHEQYF.

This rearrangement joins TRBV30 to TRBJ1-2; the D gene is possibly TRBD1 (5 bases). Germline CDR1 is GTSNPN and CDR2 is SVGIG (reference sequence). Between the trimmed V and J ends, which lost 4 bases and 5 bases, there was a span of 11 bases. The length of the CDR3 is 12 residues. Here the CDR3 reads CAWNEAGYGYTF. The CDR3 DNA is TGTGCCTGGAACGAGGCAGGGTATGGCTACACCTTC.

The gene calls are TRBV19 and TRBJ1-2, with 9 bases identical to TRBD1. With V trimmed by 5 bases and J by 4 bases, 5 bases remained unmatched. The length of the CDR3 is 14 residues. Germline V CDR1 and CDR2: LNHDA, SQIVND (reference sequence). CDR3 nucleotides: TGTGCCAGTAGTCCCCGGGACAGGGCCTATGGCTACACCTTC. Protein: CASSPRDRAYGYTF.

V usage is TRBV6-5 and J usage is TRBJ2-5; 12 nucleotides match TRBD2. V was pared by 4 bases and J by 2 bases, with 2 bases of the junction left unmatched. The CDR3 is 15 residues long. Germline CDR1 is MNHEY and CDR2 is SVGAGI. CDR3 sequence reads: CASSSGLAGQETQYF. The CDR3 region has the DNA TGTGCCAGCAGTTCCGGACTAGCGGGACAAGAGACCCAGTACTTC.

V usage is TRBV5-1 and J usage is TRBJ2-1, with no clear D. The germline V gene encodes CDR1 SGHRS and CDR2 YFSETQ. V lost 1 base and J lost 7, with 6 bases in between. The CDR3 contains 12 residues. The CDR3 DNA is TGCGCCAGCAGCTTGTACTCTAATGAGCAGTTCTTC. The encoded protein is CASSLYSNEQFF.

As DNA, the CDR3 is TGCGCCAGCAGCCACCGGGATGGGGACACTGAAGCTTTCTTT. Its protein is CASSHRDGDTEAFF. The rearrangement uses TRBV4-3 and TRBJ1-1, with D unresolved. Germline assignment: CDR1 LGHNA and CDR2 YSLEER. This CDR3 is built from 14 residues. Trimming removed 3 bases from V and 3 bases from J, with 11 bases in between.

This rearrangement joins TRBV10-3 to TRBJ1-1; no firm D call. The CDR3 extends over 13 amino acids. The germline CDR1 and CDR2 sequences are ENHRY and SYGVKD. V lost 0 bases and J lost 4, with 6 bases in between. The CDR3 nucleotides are TGTGCCATCAGTGAGTCTGAGGGCACTGAAGCTTTCTTT. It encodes CAISESEGTEAFF.

The CDR3 region has the DNA TGTGCCACCAGCAGCGCTATCACAGGGTTGGTCTACGAGCAGTACTTC. Translating it yields CATSSAITGLVYEQYF. V usage is TRBV15 and J usage is TRBJ2-7, with a weak D call TRBD1 (6 bases). Germline loops: CDR1 LNHNV, CDR2 YYDKDF (reference sequence). This CDR3 is built from 16 residues. V was pared by 3 bases and J by 3 bases, with 18 bases between.

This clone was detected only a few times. The CDR3 spells CASSFQGERANEQFF. The CDR3 nucleotides are TGTGCCAGCAGCTTTCAGGGGGAGAGGGCCAATGAGCAGTTCTTC. This chain links TRBV7-6 with TRBJ2-1; TRBD1 aligns across 7 bases. The J segment lost 6 bases and the V segment lost 3 bases, leaving 8 bases of the junction unmatched. The germline gives CDR1 SGHVS, CDR2 FNYEAQ. This CDR3 has 15 residues.

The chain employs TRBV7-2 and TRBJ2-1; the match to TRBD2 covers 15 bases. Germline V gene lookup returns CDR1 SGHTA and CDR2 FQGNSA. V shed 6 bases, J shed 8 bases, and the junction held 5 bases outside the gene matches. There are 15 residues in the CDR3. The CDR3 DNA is TGTGCCAGCAGTCCAGGACTAGCGGGAGGGCATGAGCAGTTCTTC. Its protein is CASSPGLAGGHEQFF.

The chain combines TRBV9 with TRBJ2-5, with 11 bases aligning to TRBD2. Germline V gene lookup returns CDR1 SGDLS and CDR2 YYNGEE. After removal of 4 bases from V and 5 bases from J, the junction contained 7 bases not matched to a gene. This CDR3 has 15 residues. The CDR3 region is CASSYLAGGGETQYF. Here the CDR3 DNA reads TGTGCCAGCAGCTACCTAGCGGGAGGAGGTGAGACCCAGTACTTC.

The CDR3 coding sequence is TGTGCCACCAGCAGAGATCCGGGGACCTACAATGAGCAGTTCTTC. The encoded protein is CATSRDPGTYNEQFF. V usage is TRBV15 and J usage is TRBJ2-1; TRBD2 is a possible D gene (5 bases). Trimming stripped 0 bases from V and 2 bases from J, with 8 bases between. The V gene's germline CDR1 is LNHNV and CDR2 YYDKDF (reference sequence). The CDR3 totals 15 residues.